This T cell receptor beta chain was profiled in a study of vaccination and CD4 T cells after COVID-19 (dated by TCRdb to between 2022 and 2023). With respect to the entire study: SARS-CoV-2 positivity had been established in the convalescent patients by nasal swab PCR, and mild disease was recorded in several of these patients and severe disease in one. In the convalescent cohort there were six males and four females, among whom were two Hispanic individuals, seven Caucasians, two Asians and one multiracial person. The spike-specific CD4+ TCR repertoire was compared before and after mRNA vaccination in over nine COVID-19 convalescent patients and a few infection-naive healthy vaccine recipients. Two doses of either the Pfizer-BioNTech BNT162b2 vaccine (n=8) or the Moderna mRNA-1273 vaccine (n=2) were administered to participants. Post-vaccine blood samples were collected a median of approximately 68 days after the second vaccine dose, ranging from 14 to 241 days. Control cultures used a CEFX viral epitope pool as positive control, an HIV-1 Nef peptide pool as negative control, or no peptide. Post-COVID blood samples from convalescent patients were collected a median of roughly 100 days after diagnosis, with a range of 35 to 161 days. For stimulating the cultures, overlapping spike peptide pools were used, derived from SARS-CoV-2 as well as from the common cold coronaviruses HCoV-NL63, HCoV-OC43 and HCoV-229E. The paper as a whole reports these results and caveats: The median number of SARS-CoV-2-reactive clonotypes rose from 20 to 25 after infection to some 37 after vaccination, but the change was not significant. The study included relatively few convalescent patients and did not analyze early timepoints after natural infection. In convalescent patients, a median about 84% of post-vaccine SARS-CoV-2-reactive clones were detected only after vaccination, and vaccine-specific priming was suggested by this finding. Of the vaccine-specific clones in convalescent patients, 304 of 307, or nearly all, reacted only to SARS-CoV-2 spike and did not cross-react with common cold coronaviruses.

What the treatment or condition label conveys for this sample: approximately 11-day PBMC culture with coronavirus spike peptide pools or control peptides (ViraFEST assay). The study used the ViraFEST assay, which expanded antigen-specific T cells with peptide pools and then identified expanded clonotypes by TCR sequencing. Positive SARS-CoV-2 PCR tests in the convalescent patients dated from March to December 2020, before Alpha, Beta and Delta variants emerged in the United States. Each well held 2.2 million or so PBMCs cultured with around 9 ug/ml peptide pools in IMDM containing around 5% human AB serum and 7.5 to 10 IU/ml IL-2. Half of the culture medium was replaced with fresh IL-2-containing medium on days 3 and 7. CD4+ T cells were isolated after around 9 days of culture through negative selection using the EasySep CD4+ T cell isolation kit. PBMCs were separated from whole blood using Ficoll-Paque Plus gradient centrifugation and then either used fresh or cryopreserved at -140C. Culture conditions were generally each tested in triplicate wells.

A remark on this clonotype: Its target antigen remains unknown. Base-call qualities are not available, and no considerably larger clone is one nucleotide away.

The CDR1 and CDR2 encoded by the germline V gene are MDHEN and SYDVKM. At the junction V is shortened by 7 bases and J by 2 bases, with 13 bases in between. The CDR3 covers 14 residues, taking in both the cysteine and the phenylalanine. Just CDR3 DNA is preserved here, 42 bases in frame from base 1. The method was PCR. DNA from cultured CD4+ T cells underwent TCR sequencing with the Oncomine TCR Beta short-read assay at the Johns Hopkins FTIC core. The QIAamp micro DNA kit was used to extract genomic DNA from the cultured CD4+ T cells. Oncomine TCR Beta libraries from cultured CD4+ T cells were pooled with unique dual indexes and sequenced on an Illumina iSeq 100. The original methods were these. Non-productive sequences were filtered out, and CDR3s that did not start with C, did not end with F or W, or were shorter than 7 amino acids were discarded. Antigen-specific clonotypes were identified using the MANAFEST web application through comparison of peptide-stimulated wells with reference and other culture wells. For a clone to be called positive, the clone needed an FDR below 0.05, an odds ratio above 5, and a productive frequency above 0.1% in at least two of three replicate wells. A clonotype counted as cross-reactive if it showed significant expansion both in the SARS-CoV-2 spike wells and in at least one common cold coronavirus spike condition. Similarity between CDR3 sequences was evaluated in R version 3.6.1 using Levenshtein distances (stringdist) and unrooted phylogenetic trees (ape). TCRdb reprocessed the public reads (quality trimming at Q25 with fastp, clone calling with MiXCR) and kept in-frame beta chains. Rows merge per CDR3 protein into single entries with the most common DNA and genes. These V and J calls originate from TCRdb's pipeline instead of the authors' own analysis. The sample yields about 26,000 distinct CDR3 sequences; over 60% were counted once. 4% to 5.5% of the sample is in the top ten clones.

The material sequenced was CD4+ T cells from blood, cultured in vitro. This receptor was identified in a human donor who had recovered from COVID-19. Recombination linked TRBV28 to TRBJ2-3; matching of 6 bases hints at TRBD1 as the D gene. Here is the DNA: TGTGCCAGCATGATAGGGGGAGCCACAGATACGCAGTATTTT. Translated, it gives CASMIGGATDTQYF. Beyond the CDR3, the reference TRBV28 and TRBJ2-3 genes provide the residues; the full variable domain reads: DVKVTQSSRYLVKRTGEKVFLECVQDMDHENMFWYRQDPGLGLRLIYFSYDVKMKEKGDIPEGYSVSREKKERFSLILESASTNQTSMYLCASMIGGATDTQYFGPGTRLTVL.